This T cell receptor (beta chain) was identified during a study of shared clonotypes between healthy human individuals (dated by TCRdb to about 2020). Some background on the complete study: A couple of women and a few men aged 18 to 49 years were included in the cohort. For each donor, CD4 naive and CD4 memory were each given three plates, CD8 naive was given two plates, and CD8 memory was given one plate. To estimate repertoire size and how much clonotypes are shared between individuals, the study performed deep sequencing of blood TCR repertoires from roughly five healthy adults. Different laboratories and diverse techniques were used to prepare libraries and sequence TCR repertoires, to increase sequencing depth and limit assay-specific biases. Each donor's leukapheresis produced roughly between roughly 0.85 and 9 billion PBMCs.

CDR1 and CDR2 are read off the germline V gene as ENHRY and SYGVKD. The germline ends are 13 bases apart after V is trimmed by 4 bases and J by 0 bases. The CDR3 covers 16 residues, taking in both the cysteine and the phenylalanine. Just the 48-base CDR3 DNA is kept, in frame starting at base 1. The donors were healthy, HIV-negative adults with no recently reported acute infections or vaccinations. Every donor was a Caucasian adult residing in Nashville, Tennessee, USA. CD4+ T cells were enriched by magnetic negative selection; naive cells were then positively selected on CD45RA, and the negative fraction formed the memory subset. After blood collection by leukapheresis, PBMCs were isolated using Ficoll-Histopaque density gradient centrifugation and then cryopreserved in the vapor phase of liquid nitrogen. Analytical flow cytometry was used to check the purity and quantity of every magnetically sorted T cell population. From each sorted fraction, genomic DNA was isolated and quantified by UV absorbance on a Nanodrop 2000c.

Using the deep immunoSEQ assay, multiplex PCR amplified TCR CDR3 regions from genomic DNA. Genomic DNA extracted from each cell subset was distributed evenly over all wells of several immunoSEQ 96-well plates, and each plate served as one replicate. For sorted subsets, around 200 ng genomic DNA, equal to tens of thousands of T cell genomes, was loaded into each replicate PCR. Purified libraries were measured with a Qubit 3.0 fluorometer, size-checked on a Bioanalyzer 2100, and measured again with the KAPA Library Quantification kit. Each immunoSEQ 96-well plate was sequenced on its own single-read 150-cycle Illumina NextSeq 550 flow cell. The original pipeline was this. Because the immunoSEQ output included only junctional sequences and no quality scores, the filtering could not be the same as the filtering used for full-length reads. Sequences were annotated with PyIR, a Python wrapper for IgBLAST v1.9, using IMGT germline references to assign V/J genes and CDR3. Reads were removed for weak V/J assignments (E-value above 1e-6), missing CDR3, stop codons, out-of-frame junctions, or ambiguous translated residues. V3J clonotypes were defined as sequences sharing an identical inferred V gene, J gene, and CDR3 amino acid sequence. Percentage overlap between repertoires was calculated by dividing the number of shared unique clonotypes by the size of the smaller repertoire. Repertoire richness was assessed with RTK rarefaction, the Chao1 estimator, and Recon v2.1 estimates of unobserved clonotypes. For all TCRbeta clonotypes obtained by the gDNA method from four donors, generation probabilities were computed with OLGA. TCRdb holds this immuneACCESS table with in-frame rearrangements only. Some clones are missing; in checked studies, unresolved V genes explain under half, and the rest has no known cause. V and J calls plus clone size are reproduced from that table; the DNA served to infer D and trimming. For this sample there are roughly 1 million clones; approximately 68% appear just once. The ten largest account for nearly 1.5% of the sample.

The study at large found these results: Naive subsets generally had larger estimated clonotype richness than memory subsets. Rarefaction of sorted-subset datasets indicated incomplete sequencing despite the large sequencing depth. The genetic and exposure-history diversity represented was limited by the small number of donors. Compared with non-shared clonotypes, clonotypes shared by all four sorted-subset donors had higher generation probabilities. When a few donors were compared, the shared fraction of clonotypes was about 5% for naive CD4, approximately 3.5% for naive CD8, 2% to 2.5% for memory CD4, and about 0.36% for memory CD8. Sampling was limited to blood, and TCR repertoires in tissue likely differ from TCR repertoires in blood. Pairwise subsampling indicated that sequencing depth was expected to affect the degree of clonotype sharing among donors.

About this clone itself: The antigen it binds to is not known. There are no base qualities to consult, and no much larger clone falls within one base.

The sequence is built from TRBV10-3 and TRBJ1-5; matching of 6 bases hints at TRBD1 as the D gene. Sample: memory CD4+ T cells sorted from blood. The cell subset or site label on this specimen signifies: CD45RA-negative fraction. This TCR was recovered from a man in his late teens or twenties in good health. The base sequence is TGTGCCATCAGTGGGGGGGGACATCCTAGCAATCAGCCCCAGCATTTT. Its amino acids are CAISGGGHPSNQPQHF.